This TCR beta chain stems from a study of blood T cell repertoires in COVID-19. Study information: Collection of acute and convalescent COVID-19 samples took place in the United States, Italy and Spain. PBMCs, B-cell-depleted T cells, or T cells were the source of the cDNA or gDNA that made up the material.

In the original analysis: Reference gene primer amplification gave estimated nucleated cell counts. The repertoire was sequenced with immunoSEQ multiplex PCR; TCRdb's copy has only in-frame clones and lacks some. V and J calls and clone size come straight from that table; D and trimming were deduced from the DNA. Of under 250,000 clones listed, approximately 89% were seen once; the top ten hold 1.5% to 2%. The ends lost 1 base at V and 0 bases at J; junction bases unmatched: 5. Germline V gives CDR1 SGHDN, CDR2 FVKESK. The length of the CDR3 is 17 residues. Sequencing input: peripheral blood. This TCR was sampled from an older woman who had recovered from COVID-19. The V and J genes are TRBV14 and TRBJ1-3, with 8 bases matching TRBD1. The CDR3 nucleotides are TGTGCCAGCAGCCAAGTCCAGGGGGCCTTCTCTGGAAACACCATATATTTT. Translated: CASSQVQGAFSGNTIYF.